The 15 T cell receptor beta chains reported below all come from one sample, sequenced in a study of T cell responses to AZD1222 COVID-19 vaccine (dated by TCRdb to about 2021). The sample's time point label, decoded: baseline before first vaccination. The library was produced with the immunoSEQ multiplex PCR assay. TCRdb took this table from immuneACCESS and kept in-frame rearrangements with V and J called. Such tables lack part of the clones; where checked against another copy, unresolved V genes explain under half of the gap, and the rest is unexplained. Within this sample are about 140,000 clones, with about 87% of them counted one time only. 1.9% of the sample is in the top ten clones. This specimen consisted of peripheral blood, obtained on day 0 of AZD1222 vaccination. The receptors derive from an adult in good health.

On this clone: This sample includes further DNA sequences coding for the same CDR3. The V and J genes are TRBV2 and TRBJ1-2; D not certain. This CDR3 contains 10 residues. V lost 6 bases to trimming and J lost 4 bases, with 3 bases between them. CDR1 and CDR2 from the germline V gene are SNHLY and FYNNEI. The CDR3: CASRGYGYTF. DNA for the CDR3: TGTGCCAGCAGGGGCTATGGCTACACCTTC.

This clone was observed once. The chain is built from TRBV7-3 and TRBJ1-3, with TRBD1 as a possible D gene (6 bases). Per the germline V gene, CDR1 is SGHTA and CDR2 is FQGTGA. The CDR3 covers 19 residues. V lost 6 bases to trimming and J lost 0 bases, with 24 bases between them. CDR3 residues: CASRGSRRQDCPSGNTIYF. Written as DNA, the CDR3 is TGTGCCAGCAGGGGGTCACGGAGACAGGACTGCCCCTCTGGAAACACCATATATTTT. The full variable domain, completed using reference TRBV7-3 and TRBJ1-3, is GAGVSQTPSNKVTEKGKYVELRCDPISGHTALYWYRQSLGQGPEFLIYFQGTGAADDSGLPNDRFFAVRPEGSVSTLKIQRTERGDSAVYLCASRGSRRQDCPSGNTIYFGEGSWLTVV.

This chain uses TRBV6-6 with TRBJ2-7; unclear D gene. CDR3 length: 11 residues. The V end was cut by 6 bases, the J end by 4 bases, with 7 bases between. Germline V lookup: CDR1 MNHNY, CDR2 SVGAGI (reference sequence). Here the CDR3 DNA reads TGTGCCAGCAGCCCCGAATACGAGCAGTACTTC. It is translated as CASSPEYEQYF.

The chain is built from TRBV3-1 (or the pseudogene TRBV3-2) and TRBJ1-3; D gene unclear. Germline V gene lookup returns CDR1 LGHDT and CDR2 YNNKEL (reference sequence). The CDR3 spans 13 residues. The V gene lost 3 bases and the J gene lost 3 bases, with 6 bases spanning the gap. The CDR3 DNA is TGTGCCAGCAGCCATGGTCATGGAAACACCATATATTTT. This sequence encodes CASSHGHGNTIYF.

This clone has only a few counts. The chain recombines TRBV15 with TRBJ1-2; perhaps TRBD1 as D (5 bases). This CDR3 has 15 amino acids. Trimming took 0 bases from V and 7 from J, leaving 15 bases between them. Germline V CDR1 and CDR2: LNHNV, YYDKDF (reference sequence). The CDR3 sequence is CATSRDRGQGLGYTF. The CDR3 coding sequence is TGTGCCACCAGCAGAGATCGAGGACAAGGGCTTGGCTACACCTTC.

The V gene is TRBV5-5, the J gene TRBJ2-5; TRBD2 might be the D (7 bases). V lost 0 bases and J lost 1, with 13 bases in between. Germline CDR1 SGHKS, CDR2 YYEKEE (reference sequence). This CDR3 has 16 residues. Here the CDR3 reads CASSLGTAGFQETQYF. CDR3 nucleotides: TGTGCCAGCAGCTTGGGGACAGCGGGATTCCAAGAGACCCAGTACTTC.

This clone was counted once. This chain connects TRBV7-8 to TRBJ2-7; perhaps D is TRBD1 or TRBD2 (5 bases each). Trimming took 5 bases from V and 2 from J, leaving 19 bases between them. This CDR3 is built from 16 residues. CDR1 and CDR2 (germline): SGHVS, FQNEAQ. The CDR3 reads CASSHNDRDGAYEQYF. As DNA, the CDR3 is TGTGCCAGCAGCCACAACGACCGGGACGGAGCCTACGAGCAGTACTTC.

This clone was recorded once. The chain joins TRBV3-1 (or the pseudogene TRBV3-2) to TRBJ2-7; no clear D. The CDR3 totals 11 residues. Trimming cost V 3 bases and J 3 bases, with 3 bases left between them. The V gene's germline CDR1 is LGHDT and CDR2 YNNKEL (reference sequence). The CDR3 loop reads CASSQNYEQYF. CDR3 nucleotides: TGTGCCAGCAGCCAGAACTACGAGCAGTACTTC.

The V and J genes are TRBV7-2 and TRBJ2-3; D gene ambiguous. V was clipped by 3 bases and J by 1 base, with 11 bases between them. Germline values: CDR1 SGHTA, CDR2 FQGNSA. The CDR3 has 15 residues. The CDR3, as DNA: TGTGCCAGCAGCTTGGCTAACCCCCGCACAGATACGCAGTATTTT. Encoded protein: CASSLANPRTDTQYF. The full variable domain, in which reference TRBV7-2 and TRBJ2-3 provide the parts outside the CDR3, is GAGVSQSPSNKVTEKGKDVELRCDPISGHTALYWYRQSLGQGLEFLIYFQGNSAPDKSGLPSDRFSAERTGGSVSTLTIQRTQQEDSAVYLCASSLANPRTDTQYFGPGTRLTVL.

V and J are TRBV4-3 and TRBJ2-7, with 9 bases matching TRBD1. Per germline, CDR1 LGHNA and CDR2 YSLEER. Trimming at V came to 3 bases and at J to 3 bases, leaving 3 bases not matched to a gene. This CDR3 has 14 residues. Here the CDR3 DNA reads TGCGCCAGCAGCCAGGGGACAGGGAACTACGAGCAGTACTTC. Protein product: CASSQGTGNYEQYF.

V and J are TRBV4-3 and TRBJ1-4; no reliable D call. The CDR3 length is 12 residues. Deletions cut 0 bases from V and 11 bases from J, with 7 bases between. Germline V gives CDR1 LGHNA, CDR2 YSLEER. This CDR3 reads CASSQDRQKLFF. The CDR3 DNA follows: TGCGCCAGCAGCCAAGATCGGCAGAAACTGTTTTTT.

The chain has TRBV7-9 and TRBJ1-3; D is uncertain. Germline V gene data show CDR1 as SEHNR and CDR2 as FQNEAQ (reference sequence). The CDR3 has 15 residues. V lost 4 bases and J 3 bases, leaving 13 bases between the germline ends. The CDR3 is CASSSRGSDGNTIYF. The CDR3 bases are TGTGCCAGCAGCTCTCGGGGATCGGATGGAAACACCATATATTTT.

The chain couples TRBV7-6 to TRBJ2-7, with 14 bases fitting TRBD2. J gave up 1 base and V 5 bases, and 4 bases lay outside the gene matches. The CDR3 contains 16 residues. Germline V lookup: CDR1 SGHVS, CDR2 FNYEAQ. The CDR3 nucleotides read TGTGCCAGCAGCCCGGGACTAGCGGGGGAATCCTACGAGCAGTACTTC. Translated: CASSPGLAGESYEQYF. Full variable domain (rest looked up from reference TRBV7-6 and TRBJ2-7): GAGVSQSPRYKVTKRGQDVALRCDPISGHVSLYWYRQALGQGPEFLTYFNYEAQQDKSGLPNDRFSAERPEGSISTLTIQRTEQRDSAMYRCASSPGLAGESYEQYFGPGTRLTVT.

J is TRBJ2-7 and V is TRBV19; D possibly uses TRBD1 or TRBD2 (5 bases each). CDR1 is LNHDA, CDR2 SQIVND, per germline (reference sequence). The CDR3 extends over 13 amino acids. The V and J ends lost 3 bases and 5 bases respectively, with 11 bases between them. The CDR3 sequence: CASSIRGVNEQYF. The CDR3 DNA follows: TGTGCCAGTAGTATTAGAGGGGTCAACGAGCAGTACTTC.

The chain combines TRBV10-3 with TRBJ1-1; the match to TRBD1 covers 9 bases. Germline CDR1 is ENHRY and CDR2 is SYGVKD. CDR3 length: 16 residues. The V segment lost 7 bases and the J segment 7 bases; nucleotides outside the gene matches: 16. The DNA for the CDR3 is TGTGCCATCACGCCCGACAGGGGGACCGCGAGGTTTGAAGCTTTCTTT. This translates into CAITPDRGTARFEAFF.